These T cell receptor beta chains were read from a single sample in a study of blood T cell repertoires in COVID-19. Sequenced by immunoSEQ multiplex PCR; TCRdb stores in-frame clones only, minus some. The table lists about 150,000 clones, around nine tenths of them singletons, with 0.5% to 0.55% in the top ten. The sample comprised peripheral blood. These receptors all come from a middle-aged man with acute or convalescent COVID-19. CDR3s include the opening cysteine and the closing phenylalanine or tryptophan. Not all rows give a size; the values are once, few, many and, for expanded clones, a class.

cdr3_aa: CASSLSPKGELFF
clone_size: NA
j_call: TRBJ2-2
v_call: TRBV27

cdr3_aa: CATSIGLAGPYNEQFF
clone_size: NA
j_call: TRBJ2-1
v_call: TRBV15

cdr3_aa: CASSPWTARNNEQFF
clone_size: once
j_call: TRBJ2-1
v_call: TRBV3-1/TRBV3-2

cdr3_aa: CASSLIRGVYNEQFF
clone_size: NA
j_call: TRBJ2-1
v_call: TRBV5-5

cdr3_aa: CASSNAQTRVNYGYTF
clone_size: NA
j_call: TRBJ1-2
v_call: TRBV19

cdr3_aa: CASSDRGLSGANVLTF
clone_size: NA
j_call: TRBJ2-6
v_call: TRBV19

cdr3_aa: CASSPLGRTGNTIYF
clone_size: NA
j_call: TRBJ1-3
v_call: TRBV18

cdr3_aa: CASKSLPHKRTEAFF
clone_size: NA
j_call: TRBJ1-1
v_call: TRBV28

cdr3_aa: CASSVVLGRDTEAFF
clone_size: NA
j_call: TRBJ1-1
v_call: TRBV9

cdr3_aa: CASSSAGATNEKLFF
clone_size: NA
j_call: TRBJ1-4
v_call: TRBV27

cdr3_aa: CASSYSYGRGSNEQFF
clone_size: NA
j_call: TRBJ2-1
v_call: TRBV6-6

cdr3_aa: CASSVVTGQQETQYF
clone_size: once
j_call: TRBJ2-5
v_call: TRBV9

cdr3_aa: CASSLDRGQETQYF
clone_size: few
j_call: TRBJ2-5
v_call: TRBV5-1

cdr3_aa: CATSDSGQGDQPQHF
clone_size: NA
j_call: TRBJ1-5
v_call: TRBV24-1

cdr3_aa: CASSLAVVGTVDQPQHF
clone_size: NA
j_call: TRBJ1-5
v_call: TRBV7-2

cdr3_aa: CASSPQRTGELFF
clone_size: few
j_call: TRBJ2-2
v_call: TRBV7-2

cdr3_aa: CASSQDYWALNTEAFF
clone_size: NA
j_call: TRBJ1-1
v_call: TRBV4-3

cdr3_aa: CASSSVYSNQPQHF
clone_size: NA
j_call: TRBJ1-5
v_call: TRBV5-5

cdr3_aa: CASSQATGTVGTGELFF
clone_size: NA
j_call: TRBJ2-2
v_call: TRBV4-1

cdr3_aa: CASSLSAGNTEAFF
clone_size: NA
j_call: TRBJ1-1
v_call: TRBV11-2

cdr3_aa: CASSPRTGNTEAFF
clone_size: NA
j_call: TRBJ1-1
v_call: TRBV19

cdr3_aa: CASSRAGPGLGSYEQYF
clone_size: NA
j_call: TRBJ2-7
v_call: TRBV6-6

cdr3_aa: CASSQDIGTVMNTEAFF
clone_size: NA
j_call: TRBJ1-1
v_call: TRBV4-3